The text below deals with one T cell receptor (beta chain). Its antigen is still unknown. The CDR3 loop spans 15 amino acids. With 4 bases removed from V and 5 bases from J, the gap between germline ends came to 17 bases. Germline V gives CDR1 MNHNS, CDR2 SASEGT. The data derive from a study of immune cell composition in non-small cell lung cancer. Profiled with immunoSEQ multiplex PCR; TCRdb holds only in-frame clones, not every one. Of more than 3,000 clones listed, 60% to 85% are singletons. Study findings and constraints: Tumour TCR-beta clonality showed no significant link to smoking pack-years. Around 75% of squamous and around 34% of adenocarcinoma cases had tumour-associated clones >0.5%.

The V and J genes are TRBV6-1 and TRBJ2-5, with a possible D match to TRBD2 (6 bases). The receptor's source is a human donor with non-small cell lung cancer. Input material: lung tumor tissue. CDR3 residues: CASSVWVGGEETQYF. CDR3 nucleotide sequence: TGTGCCAGCAGTGTCTGGGTGGGGGGTGAGGAGACCCAGTACTTC.